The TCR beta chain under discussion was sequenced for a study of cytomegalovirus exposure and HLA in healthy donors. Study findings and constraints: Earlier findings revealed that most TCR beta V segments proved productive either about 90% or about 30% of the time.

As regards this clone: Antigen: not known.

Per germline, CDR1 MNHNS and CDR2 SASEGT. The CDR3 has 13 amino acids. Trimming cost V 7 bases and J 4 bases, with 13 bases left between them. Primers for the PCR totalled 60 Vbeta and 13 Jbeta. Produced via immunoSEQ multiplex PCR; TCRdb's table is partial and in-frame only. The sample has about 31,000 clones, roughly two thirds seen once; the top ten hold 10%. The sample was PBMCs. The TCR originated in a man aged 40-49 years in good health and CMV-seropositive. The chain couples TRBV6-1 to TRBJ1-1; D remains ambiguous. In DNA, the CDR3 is TGTGCCAGCACCCCATGGCGGGGCACTGAAGCTTTCTTT. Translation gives CASTPWRGTEAFF.